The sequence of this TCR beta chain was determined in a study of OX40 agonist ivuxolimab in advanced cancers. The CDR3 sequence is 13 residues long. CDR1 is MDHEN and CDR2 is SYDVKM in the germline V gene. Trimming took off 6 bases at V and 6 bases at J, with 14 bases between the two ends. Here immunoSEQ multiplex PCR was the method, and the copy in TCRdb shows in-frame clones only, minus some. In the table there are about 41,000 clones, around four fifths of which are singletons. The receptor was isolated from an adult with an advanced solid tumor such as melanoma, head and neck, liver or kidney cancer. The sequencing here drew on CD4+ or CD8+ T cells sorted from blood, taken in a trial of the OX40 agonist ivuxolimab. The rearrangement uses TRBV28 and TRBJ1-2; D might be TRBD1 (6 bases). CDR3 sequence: CASSSTGRNGYTF. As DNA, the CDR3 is TGTGCCAGCAGCTCAACAGGGAGGAATGGCTACACCTTC.